These T cell receptor beta chains were read from a single sample in a study of T cell responses to AZD1222 COVID-19 vaccine. Data came from immunoSEQ multiplex PCR; TCRdb stores just in-frame clones and leaves some out. Of about 140,000 clones in the sample, over 80% are singletons; the top ten hold less than 3.5%. Sequences were derived from peripheral blood, sampled 28 days after the second AZD1222 dose. The receptors derive from an adult who received the AZD1222 COVID-19 vaccine. The CDR3 runs from the conserved cysteine through the conserved F or W. A D gene is named only where the DNA matches it firmly. For some rows the clone size is stated as once, few or many, or as a class when expanded; others skip it.

size,V,J,D,DNA,CDR3
-,TRBV7-2,TRBJ2-7,-,TGTGCCAGCAGCTTAGCGGCAGGGGTGGGCTACGAGCAGTACTTC,CASSLAAGVGYEQYF
-,TRBV6-5,TRBJ1-4,TRBD1,TGTGCCAGCAGCGGGGACAGGGAAAAACTGTTTTTT,CASSGDREKLFF
-,TRBV28,TRBJ1-2,-,TGTGCCAGCTCCCAGAACTATGGCTACACCTTC,CASSQNYGYTF
-,TRBV5-1,TRBJ2-5,TRBD1,TGCGCCAGCAGCTTGGCGACAGGGGAAGAGACCCAGTACTTC,CASSLATGEETQYF
-,TRBV2,TRBJ1-5,-,TGTGCCAGCAGCGGATCACAGATTAGCAATCAGCCCCAGCATTTT,CASSGSQISNQPQHF
-,TRBV24-1,TRBJ2-1,TRBD2,TGTGCCACCAGTGATTTAACTAGCGGCTACAATGAGCAGTTCTTC,CATSDLTSGYNEQFF
-,TRBV6-2/TRBV6-3,TRBJ2-1,TRBD2,TGTGCCAGCAGTTACCCCGGGACTAGCGGGAGGGATCGGTACAATGAGCAGTTCTTC,CASSYPGTSGRDRYNEQFF
-,TRBV7-2,TRBJ1-6,-,TGTGCCAGCAGCTTAGTTATGTATAATTCACCCCTCCACTTT,CASSLVMYNSPLHF
few,TRBV20-1,TRBJ2-2,-,TGCAGTGCCAGTAGGCAGGGGAACACCGGGGAGCTGTTTTTT,CSASRQGNTGELFF
-,TRBV27,TRBJ1-1,TRBD1,TGTGCCAGCAGCGGGGCAGGGGGCTTGACTTTCTTT,CASSGAGGLTFF
-,TRBV7-9,TRBJ2-6,-,TGTGCCAGCAGAAGAAGCGGCCCTGGGGCCAACGTCCTGACTTTC,CASRRSGPGANVLTF
-,TRBV11-3,TRBJ1-1,-,TGTGCCAGCAGCTTAGGGGGCAGGAACACTGAAGCTTTCTTT,CASSLGGRNTEAFF
-,TRBV4-1,TRBJ1-5,-,TGCGCCAGCAGCCAAGACGGGGGGATCCCTCAGCCCCAGCATTTT,CASSQDGGIPQPQHF
-,TRBV10-1,TRBJ2-3,-,TGCGCCAGCAGTGAGTCAGTAAGGGGGACTGGAGATACGCAGTATTTT,CASSESVRGTGDTQYF
-,TRBV4-3,TRBJ1-4,-,TGCGCCAGCAGCCAAGCCACCCGGGGGGCTATGGAAGGTAATGAAAAACTGTTTTTT,CASSQATRGAMEGNEKLFF
-,TRBV19,TRBJ1-1,-,TGTGCCAGTAGTACCCGGGACGCCGCCAAAAAAGCTTTCTTT,CASSTRDAAKKAFF
-,TRBV11-2,TRBJ2-1,TRBD2,TGTGCCAGCAGCTCCGCGACTAGCGGCTACAATGAGCAGTTCTTC,CASSSATSGYNEQFF
-,TRBV28,TRBJ1-5,-,TGTGCCAGCAGTCTGGGAAGGGACAATCAGCCCCAGCATTTT,CASSLGRDNQPQHF
-,TRBV3-1/TRBV3-2,TRBJ2-1,-,TGTGCCAGCAGCCAAGACCCGGGAAGGAAAGGTGAGCAGTTCTTC,CASSQDPGRKGEQFF
few,TRBV15,TRBJ1-1,TRBD1,TGTGCCACCAGCGCCGACAGGGTGGGAACTGAAGCTTTCTTT,CATSADRVGTEAFF
few,TRBV7-8,TRBJ1-5,TRBD1,TGTGCCAGCAGCTTAAGGCCCTCTACCGGGACAGGGGTTTTTCAGCCCCAGCATTTT,CASSLRPSTGTGVFQPQHF
-,TRBV3-1/TRBV3-2,TRBJ1-1,-,TGTGCCAGCAGCCAAGGGCAGGGCGGTGAGAACACTGAAGCTTTCTTT,CASSQGQGGENTEAFF
-,TRBV18,TRBJ2-7,TRBD2,TGTGCCAGCTCACCGAAGGCGGGAGAAGTGGGGGAGCAGTACTTC,CASSPKAGEVGEQYF
-,TRBV4-2,TRBJ2-7,TRBD2,TGTGCCAGCAGCCAAGATTACAGCGGGACCTCCTACGAGCAGTACTTC,CASSQDYSGTSYEQYF
-,TRBV20-1,TRBJ1-3,-,TGCAGTGCCAGTCTCAGCGGGCTTGGAAACACCATATATTTT,CSASLSGLGNTIYF
-,TRBV18,TRBJ1-4,-,TGTGCCAGCTCACCATCCGGGGAGGATGAAAAACTGTTTTTT,CASSPSGEDEKLFF
-,TRBV11-2,TRBJ2-7,-,TGTGCCAGCAGCTTAGTGGCCGAGAAGCAGTACTTC,CASSLVAEKQYF
-,TRBV13,TRBJ2-5,-,TGTGCCAGCAGCTTTGGTAGGGAGACCCAGTACTTC,CASSFGRETQYF
few,TRBV2,TRBJ2-7,TRBD1,TGTGCCAGCACCCAGGGACAGAGAGTGTACGAGCAGTACTTC,CASTQGQRVYEQYF
-,TRBV28,TRBJ1-2,-,TGTGCCAGCAGTTTATGGAATAGAGATAACTATGGCTACACCTTC,CASSLWNRDNYGYTF
-,TRBV7-9,TRBJ2-7,-,TGTGCCAGCAGCTTAGGGACGGGAGCGGTCCACGAGCAGTACTTC,CASSLGTGAVHEQYF
-,TRBV29-1,TRBJ2-7,-,TGCAGCGTTGAAGATCCTGACAGGTACTACGAGCAGTACTTC,CSVEDPDRYYEQYF
-,TRBV7-8,TRBJ1-1,-,TGTGCCAGCAGCTTAGCGGGGGGGCGCAACACTGAAGCTTTCTTT,CASSLAGGRNTEAFF
-,TRBV27,TRBJ1-6,-,TGTGCCAGCAGACCCCCGGGAGGAAGCTCCTATAATTCACCCCTCCACTTT,CASRPPGGSSYNSPLHF
-,TRBV5-8,TRBJ1-5,-,TGTGCCAGCAGCCCTGGGAAGGGTCGAGGCAATCAGCCCCAGCATTTT,CASSPGKGRGNQPQHF
-,TRBV6-5,TRBJ1-2,TRBD1,TGTGCCAGCAAGACGGGACAGCCACCTTATGGCTACACCTTC,CASKTGQPPYGYTF
-,TRBV7-2,TRBJ1-3,-,TGTGCCAGCAGCGGAGGGTTAACAGGGAGCTCTGGAAACACCATATATTTT,CASSGGLTGSSGNTIYF
-,TRBV3-1/TRBV3-2,TRBJ2-7,-,TGTGCCAGCAGCCAAGATCCGGCGGGCCTCATCTACGAGCAGTACTTC,CASSQDPAGLIYEQYF
few,TRBV21-1,TRBJ2-1,-,TGTGCCAGCAGCAAAGCGACCGGGACTAGCGGTATAAGCGGCAATGAAAATGAGCAGTTCTTC,CASSKATGTSGISGNENEQFF
-,TRBV6-5,TRBJ2-1,-,TGTGCCAGCAGTTTACGACAGAGCAATGAGCAGTTCTTC,CASSLRQSNEQFF
-,TRBV6-2/TRBV6-3,TRBJ2-1,TRBD1,TGTGCCAGCAGTCCCGGGGGAGCCGGGACAGGGAATGAGCAGTTCTTC,CASSPGGAGTGNEQFF
-,TRBV24-1,TRBJ1-2,-,TGTGCCACCGCGGGGACAAATAACTATGGCTACACCTTC,CATAGTNNYGYTF
-,TRBV7-2,TRBJ2-1,-,TGTGCCAGCCAGTTAACCCGGGGCGGGGATGAGCAGTTCTTC,CASQLTRGGDEQFF
-,TRBV10-2,TRBJ1-5,-,TGCGCCAGCAGTCCTGTGGCTCAGCCCCAGCATTTT,CASSPVAQPQHF
-,TRBV5-1,TRBJ2-2,-,TGCGCCAGCAGCTCCCGGACGGGGAACACCGGGGAGCTGTTTTTT,CASSSRTGNTGELFF
-,TRBV14,TRBJ2-1,TRBD2,TGTGCCAGCAGCCAAGGCGCCGGGGGGGCCGAGCAGTTCTTC,CASSQGAGGAEQFF